Below, 32 T cell receptor beta chains from the same sample are listed, as sequenced in a study of regulatory T cells in long-lasting Graves disease. Assembly of TCR beta libraries relied on iRepertoire HTBI primers together with Arm-PCR of CDR3 regions. Each CDR3 protein is one row after TCRdb ran MiXCR on the multiplex PCR reads. Here the sample spans 390,000 or so distinct CDR3 sequences, roughly 23% being singletons. Time point: persistent/refractory GD, antithyroid drugs over 5 years with positive TRAb. PBMC RNA served as the TCR library source. This material consisted of peripheral blood mononuclear cells (PBMCs), taken when the disease was refractory, from a patient treated with antithyroid drugs. These receptors all stem from a woman in her forties with Graves disease.

This clonotype was seen at least ten times. This chain connects TRBV28 to TRBJ1-1; 8 nucleotides align to TRBD1. J gave up 1 base and V 2 bases, and 6 bases lay outside the gene matches. The CDR3 has 16 residues. Germline CDR1 MDHEN, CDR2 SYDVKM. For the CDR3, the DNA is TGTGCCAGCAGTTTACGGGACAGGTCCAAGAACACTGAAGCTTTCTTT. Encoded protein: CASSLRDRSKNTEAFF.

This clonotype was recorded at least ten times. The chain employs TRBV28 and TRBJ1-5; no reliable D call. The V end lost 5 bases, the J end lost 5 bases, and 7 bases lay between the germline ends. The CDR3 totals 12 residues. Germline assignment: CDR1 MDHEN and CDR2 SYDVKM. The CDR3 DNA is TGTGCCAGCAGTACTCAGGATCAGCCCCAGCATTTT. It is translated as CASSTQDQPQHF.

This clonotype was counted between two and nine times. CDR3 sequence reads: CASSQNLGQETQYF. CDR3 bases: TGTGCCAGCAGCCAAAATTTGGGGCAAGAGACCCAGTACTTC. The chain has TRBV3-1 and TRBJ2-5; D gene uncertain. The CDR3 has 14 residues. Germline CDR1 is LGHDT and CDR2 is YNNKEL (reference sequence). V shed 2 bases and J shed 2 bases, with 9 bases lying between them.

This clonotype was detected ten times or more. This chain uses TRBV28 with TRBJ2-4; D not certain. CDR3 length equals 16 residues. The germline V gene has CDR1 MDHEN and CDR2 SYDVKM. The V gene lost 6 bases and the J gene lost 0 bases, with 15 bases spanning the gap. The CDR3 spells CASSQKLRLAKNIQYF. CDR3 bases: TGTGCCAGCAGCCAAAAACTGAGACTAGCCAAAAACATTCAGTACTTC.

The chain combines TRBV10-2 with TRBJ1-1; D is ambiguous. CDR1 and CDR2 from the germline V gene are WSHSY and SAAADI. The ends were cut back, 4 bases at V and 3 bases at J, with 9 bases in the middle. The CDR3 length is 13 residues. DNA for the CDR3: TGCGCCAGCAGTGCCGGCCGGTACACTGAAGCTTTCTTT. Translation gives CASSAGRYTEAFF.

Comments on this clonotype: A far larger clone differs by one base, so this is likely a read error. The chain couples TRBV2 to TRBJ1-1, with D unclear. This CDR3 has 13 residues. V dropped 6 bases and J dropped 2 bases, with 10 bases sitting between them. Germline CDR1 and CDR2: SNHLY and FYNNEI. The CDR3 coding sequence is TGTGCCAGCAGACGGACCTATAACACTGAAGCTTTCTTT. It codes for CASRRTYNTEAFF. The whole variable domain, filled in from reference TRBV2 and TRBJ1-1, reads EPEVTQTPSHQVTQMGQEVILRCVPISNHLYFYWYRQILGQKVEFLVSFYNNEISEKSEIFDDQFSVERPDGSNFTLKIRSTKLEDSAMYFCASRRTYNTEAFFGQGTRLTVV.

About this clonotype itself: A much larger clone differs from this one at a single base, so this may be a read error. The chain couples TRBV6-1 to TRBJ2-7, with no clear D. The germline CDR1 and CDR2 sequences are MNHNS and SASEGT. V lost 6 bases and J lost 2, with 11 bases in between. The CDR3 covers 13 residues. The DNA for the CDR3 is TGTGCCAGCAGGGACCTGGCCCCCTACGAGCAGTACGTC. Residues: CASRDLAPYEQYV.

This clonotype came up many times. The V call is TRBV28, the J call TRBJ1-1; the D is unclear. Germline V lookup: CDR1 MDHEN, CDR2 SYDVKM. The CDR3 length is 12 residues. Trimming pared 10 bases from V and 0 bases from J, leaving 9 bases between. The CDR3 DNA reads as TGTGCCATCGAGAGGGTGAACACTGAAGCTTTCTTT. Translating it yields CAIERVNTEAFF.

This clonotype was detected ten times or more. The rearrangement uses TRBV29-1 and TRBJ2-7; D is perhaps TRBD2 (6 bases). Germline values: CDR1 SQVTM, CDR2 ANQGSEA. Trimming cost V 7 bases and J 4 bases, with 17 bases left between them. The length of the CDR3 is 13 residues. The CDR3: CSGVFGSTYEQYF. In nucleotides, the CDR3 is TGCAGCGGAGTCTTCGGGAGTACGTACGAGCAGTACTTC.

This clonotype has only one observation. The V gene is TRBV28, the J gene TRBJ2-1; D unresolved. The CDR3 has 15 amino acids. Per germline, CDR1 MDHEN and CDR2 SYDVKM. Trimming removed 5 bases at V and 8 bases at J, with 19 bases between. The CDR3 coding sequence is TGTGCCAGCAGTCAGACGGATTTTACGAACCATGAGCAGTTCTTC. This translates into CASSQTDFTNHEQFF.

There are many counts of this clonotype. The rearrangement uses TRBV20-1 and TRBJ2-5; no firm D call. The CDR3 spans 11 residues. V was clipped by 6 bases and J by 11 bases, with 16 bases between them. Germline V lookup: CDR1 DFQATT, CDR2 SNEGSKA (reference sequence). The CDR3 spells CSARPGPRQYF. The CDR3 DNA is TGCAGTGCCCGCCCCGGACCTAGACAGTACTTC.

This clonotype appeared many times. The chain uses TRBV11-1 and TRBJ1-1; D possibly corresponds to TRBD1 (5 bases). The V end lost 1 base, the J end lost 11 bases, and 14 bases lay between the germline ends. Germline V gene sequence: CDR1 SGHAT, CDR2 FQDESV (reference sequence). The CDR3 length is 13 residues. The CDR3 is CASSLGLGVPAFF. The CDR3 nucleotides are TGTGCCAGCAGCTTAGGATTAGGGGTTCCGGCTTTCTTT.

This clonotype came up once. The rearrangement uses TRBV11-2 and TRBJ2-1, with a tentative D call TRBD1 (6 bases). Trimming left V 1 base short and J 3 bases short, with 13 bases between. CDR3 length equals 16 residues. The germline V gene has CDR1 SGHAT and CDR2 FQNNGV. The CDR3 nucleotides are TGTGCCAGCAGCTTAGTGACGGGACAACTCTACAATGAGCAGTTCTTC. Its protein product is CASSLVTGQLYNEQFF. The full variable domain, its missing parts supplied by reference TRBV11-2 and TRBJ2-1, is EAGVAQSPRYKIIEKRQSVAFWCNPISGHATLYWYQQILGQGPKLLIQFQNNGVVDDSQLPKDRFSAERLKGVDSTLKIQPAKLEDSAVYLCASSLVTGQLYNEQFFGPGTRLTVL.

This clonotype was detected many times. The chain couples TRBV28 to TRBJ1-5, with TRBD1 matching over 9 bases. Germline V gives CDR1 MDHEN, CDR2 SYDVKM. The CDR3 length is 15 residues. J was trimmed by 6 bases and V by 5 bases; bases with no gene match: 8. This CDR3 is CASSPGTGFGQPQHF. CDR3 nucleotide sequence: TGTGCCAGCAGTCCCGGGACAGGGTTCGGTCAGCCCCAGCATTTT. The full variable domain, rest sourced from reference TRBV28 and TRBJ1-5, is DVKVTQSSRYLVKRTGEKVFLECVQDMDHENMFWYRQDPGLGLRLIYFSYDVKMKEKGDIPEGYSVSREKKERFSLILESASTNQTSMYLCASSPGTGFGQPQHFGDGTRLSIL.

V is TRBV28 and J is TRBJ2-7; 9 nucleotides align to TRBD1. CDR3 length: 16 residues. The trim removed 5 bases at V and 3 bases at J, leaving 11 bases unmatched. From germline, CDR1 is MDHEN and CDR2 SYDVKM. In DNA form, the CDR3 reads TGTGCCAGCAGTGAATTAGGACAGGGGTTTTTCTACGAGCAGTACTTC. Amino acids: CASSELGQGFFYEQYF.

This clonotype has at least ten counts. The chain joins TRBV28 to TRBJ2-2; D perhaps matches TRBD1 (6 bases). Trimming removed 10 bases from V and 0 bases from J, with 12 bases in between. This CDR3 region has 14 residues. CDR1 and CDR2 from the germline V gene are MDHEN and SYDVKM. The CDR3 protein is CAINGGANTGELFF. In DNA form, the CDR3 reads TGTGCCATCAATGGGGGCGCGAACACCGGGGAGCTGTTTTTT.

This clonotype was observed many times. The V call is TRBV12-3 or TRBV12-4, the J call TRBJ2-7; TRBD1 is a possible D gene (5 bases). Trimming pared 5 bases from V and 3 bases from J, leaving 11 bases between. The CDR3 has 13 amino acids. The CDR3 region has the DNA TGTGCCAGCAGTCCCTCAGACAGCTACGAGCAGTACTTC. The encoded protein is CASSPSDSYEQYF.

The rearrangement joins TRBV2 to TRBJ2-3; D may be TRBD1 or TRBD2 (5 bases each). Per the germline V gene, CDR1 is SNHLY and CDR2 is FYNNEI. V was trimmed by 2 bases and J by 9 bases, leaving 18 bases between them. CDR3 size: 15 residues. CDR3: CASSELEGFVDTQYF. CDR3 DNA sequence: TGTGCCAGCAGTGAACTAGAGGGGTTTGTCGACACGCAGTATTTT.

In its sample, this clonotype was seen a few times. The V and J genes are TRBV4-1 and TRBJ2-7; D is unclear. The CDR3 is made up of 13 amino acids. The V and J ends lost 4 bases and 2 bases respectively, with 9 bases between them. Germline V gene data show CDR1 as MGHRA and CDR2 as YSYEKL. The chain's CDR3 is CASSPDRPYEQYF. CDR3 coding DNA: TGCGCCAGCAGCCCGGACCGTCCCTACGAGCAGTACTTC.

This clonotype was counted only a few times. The chain couples TRBV7-9 to TRBJ1-1; unclear D gene. The CDR3 is 14 residues long. Trimming left V 7 bases short and J 2 bases short, with 14 bases between. The germline V gene has CDR1 SEHNR and CDR2 FQNEAQ (reference sequence). CDR3 coding DNA: TGTGCCAGCACCCCCGCGATAGTTAACACTGAAGCTTTCTTT. As protein: CASTPAIVNTEAFF.

The table lists this clonotype with many counts. The chain carries TRBV2 and TRBJ2-4, with TRBD2 as a possible D gene (5 bases). V was clipped by 11 bases and J by 0 bases, with 11 bases between them. There are 13 residues in the CDR3. The germline V gene encodes CDR1 SNHLY and CDR2 FYNNEI. The CDR3 DNA reads as TGTGCCGCGACGGGGTTAGCCAAAAACATTCAGTACTTC. The encoded protein is CAATGLAKNIQYF.

This clonotype was seen a few times. The chain has TRBV7-9 and TRBJ2-1, with 9 bases fitting TRBD2. Per germline, CDR1 SEHNR and CDR2 FQNEAQ (reference sequence). The CDR3 contains 14 residues. V trimming: 6 bases; J trimming: 5 bases; junction bases outside the gene matches: 5. The CDR3 DNA is TGTGCCAGCAGGAATAGCGGGAGAAACAATGAGCAGTTCTTC. It encodes CASRNSGRNNEQFF.

J is TRBJ1-5 and V is TRBV19, with a tentative D call TRBD1 (5 bases). The V end lost 5 bases, the J end lost 0 bases, and 17 bases lay between the germline ends. The germline gives CDR1 LNHDA, CDR2 SQIVND (reference sequence). The CDR3 totals 17 residues. CDR3: CASSLRPRDVSNQPQHF. CDR3 in DNA: TGTGCCAGTAGTCTTCGCCCCCGGGACGTTAGCAATCAGCCCCAGCATTTT.

In this sample, this clonotype turned up many times. V usage is TRBV29-1 and J usage is TRBJ2-5; 9 bases align to TRBD1. This CDR3 has 13 residues. The V and J ends lost 5 bases and 4 bases, in that order; junction bases with no gene match: 5. Germline values: CDR1 SQVTM, CDR2 ANQGSEA. This CDR3 reads CSVRQGVLETQYF. Written as DNA, the CDR3 is TGCAGCGTTCGACAGGGGGTCTTAGAGACCCAGTACTTC.

V gene TRBV2 combines with J gene TRBJ2-1; 11 bases line up with TRBD2. The V segment lost 6 bases and the J segment 4 bases; nucleotides outside the gene matches: 11. This CDR3 comprises 17 residues. Germline V gene data show CDR1 as SNHLY and CDR2 as FYNNEI. The CDR3 DNA reads TGTGCCAGCAGGGTGGGACTAGCGGAGATAATTTACAATGAGCAGTTCTTC. The encoded protein is CASRVGLAEIIYNEQFF.

The CDR3 loop reads CASSLGLAAIYNEQFF. The CDR3 nucleotides read TGTGCCAGCAGCTTAGGCCTAGCGGCCATATACAATGAGCAGTTCTTC. J is TRBJ2-1 and V is TRBV7-8; 7 bases match TRBD2. Germline CDR1 reads SGHVS; CDR2 reads FQNEAQ. The ends lost 1 base at V and 4 bases at J; junction bases unmatched: 7. The CDR3 spans 16 residues.

This clonotype was counted ten times or more. The chain has TRBV20-1 and TRBJ1-1; D possibly corresponds to TRBD1 (5 bases). Germline CDR1 and CDR2: DFQATT and SNEGSKA (reference sequence). CDR3 size: 13 residues. V was clipped by 5 bases and J by 0 bases, with 10 bases between them. CDR3 sequence reads: CSAPDSVNTEAFF. The CDR3 DNA reads TGCAGTGCTCCTGACAGCGTGAACACTGAAGCTTTCTTT.

Many counts were recorded for this clonotype. This chain uses TRBV28 with TRBJ1-5, with D possibly TRBD1 on 6 matching bases. The germline CDR1 and CDR2 sequences are MDHEN and SYDVKM. V dropped 10 bases and J dropped 3 bases, with 10 bases sitting between them. CDR3 length equals 12 residues. CDR3 protein: CATTGPNQPQHF. DNA of the CDR3: TGTGCCACCACAGGGCCCAATCAGCCCCAGCATTTT. Together with reference TRBV28 and TRBJ1-5, the CDR3 gives the full variable domain: DVKVTQSSRYLVKRTGEKVFLECVQDMDHENMFWYRQDPGLGLRLIYFSYDVKMKEKGDIPEGYSVSREKKERFSLILESASTNQTSMYLCATTGPNQPQHFGDGTRLSIL.

Details on this clonotype: The final CDR3 position lacks the conserved phenylalanine or tryptophan, pointing to a likely read error. The V and J genes are TRBV12-3 or TRBV12-4 and TRBJ2-1; the D is unclear. This CDR3 region has 14 residues. V was cut by 6 bases and J by 7 bases, with 16 bases left in between. This CDR3 reads CASSPPYESNEQFL. For the CDR3, the DNA is TGTGCCAGCAGCCCACCTTATGAGAGTAATGAGCAGTTCCTC.

The rearrangement links TRBV19 to TRBJ1-3; D is unresolved. The CDR3 spans 15 residues. V lost 10 bases, J lost 0 bases, and 16 bases lay in between. Germline CDR1 is LNHDA and CDR2 is SQIVND (reference sequence). In nucleotides, the CDR3 is TGTGCCACCCGTGGGTATTCAGACTCTGGAAACACCATATATTTT. Amino acid sequence: CATRGYSDSGNTIYF.

The J gene is TRBJ1-1, the V gene TRBV5-5, with 9 bases aligning to TRBD1. V was pared by 2 bases and J by 5 bases, with 7 bases of the junction left unmatched. The germline V gene has CDR1 SGHKS and CDR2 YYEKEE (reference sequence). The CDR3 extends over 15 amino acids. The CDR3 DNA reads TGTGCCAGCAGCTTTTTGGGGGGACAGGGTACTGAAGCTTTCTTT. Amino acids: CASSFLGGQGTEAFF.

This chain connects TRBV5-1 to TRBJ2-7; 7 positions match TRBD1. The junction had 6 bases not matched to a gene; V was cut back by 3 bases and J by 6 bases. CDR1 is SGHRS, CDR2 YFSETQ, per germline. This CDR3 spans 13 amino acids. CDR3 protein: CASSWGQSSEQYF. The CDR3 nucleotides are TGCGCCAGCAGCTGGGGACAGTCGTCCGAGCAGTACTTC.